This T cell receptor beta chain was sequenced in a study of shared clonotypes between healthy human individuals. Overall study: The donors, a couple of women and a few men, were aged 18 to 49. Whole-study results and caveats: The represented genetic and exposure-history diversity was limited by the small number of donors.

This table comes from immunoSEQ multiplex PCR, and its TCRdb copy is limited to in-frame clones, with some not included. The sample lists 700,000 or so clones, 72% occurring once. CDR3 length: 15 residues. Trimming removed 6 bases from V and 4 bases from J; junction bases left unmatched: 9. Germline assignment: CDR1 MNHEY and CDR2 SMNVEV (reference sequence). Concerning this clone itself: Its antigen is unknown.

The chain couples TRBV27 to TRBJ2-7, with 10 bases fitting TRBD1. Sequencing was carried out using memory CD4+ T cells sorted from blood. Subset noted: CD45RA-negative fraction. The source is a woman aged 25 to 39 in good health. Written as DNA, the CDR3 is TGTGCCAGCAGCCCCCCCCCGGGACAGGGGTACGAGCAGTACTTC. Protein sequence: CASSPPPGQGYEQYF.